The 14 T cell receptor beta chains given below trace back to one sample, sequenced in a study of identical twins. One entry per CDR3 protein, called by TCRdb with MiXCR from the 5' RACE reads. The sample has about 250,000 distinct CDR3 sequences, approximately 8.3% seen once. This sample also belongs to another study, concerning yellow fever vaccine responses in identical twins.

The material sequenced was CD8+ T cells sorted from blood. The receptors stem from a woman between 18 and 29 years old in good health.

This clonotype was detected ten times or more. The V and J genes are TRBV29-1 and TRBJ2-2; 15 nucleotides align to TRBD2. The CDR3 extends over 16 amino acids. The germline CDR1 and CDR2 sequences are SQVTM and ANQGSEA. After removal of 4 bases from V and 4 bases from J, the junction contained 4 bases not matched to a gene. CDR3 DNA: TGCAGCGTTGGGGGGGGACTAGCGGGAGGCACCGGGGAGCTGTTTTTT. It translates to CSVGGGLAGGTGELFF.

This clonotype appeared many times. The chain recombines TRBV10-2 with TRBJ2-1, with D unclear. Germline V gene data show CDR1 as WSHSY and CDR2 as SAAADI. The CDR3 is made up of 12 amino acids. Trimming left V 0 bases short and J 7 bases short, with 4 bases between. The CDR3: CASSESWNEQFF. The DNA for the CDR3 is TGCGCCAGCAGTGAGTCATGGAATGAGCAGTTCTTC.

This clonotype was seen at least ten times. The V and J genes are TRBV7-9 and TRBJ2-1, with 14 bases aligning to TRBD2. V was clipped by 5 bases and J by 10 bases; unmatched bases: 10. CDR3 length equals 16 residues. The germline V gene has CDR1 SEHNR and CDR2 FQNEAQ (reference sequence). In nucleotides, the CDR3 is TGTGCCAGCAGCCCTGCCGGGACTAGCGGGAGAGGAGAGCAGTTCTTC. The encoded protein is CASSPAGTSGRGEQFF.

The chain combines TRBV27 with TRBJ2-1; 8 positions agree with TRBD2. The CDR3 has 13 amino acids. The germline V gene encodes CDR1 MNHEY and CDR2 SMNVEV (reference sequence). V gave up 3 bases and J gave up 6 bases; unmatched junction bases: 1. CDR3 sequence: CASSFLAGNEQFF. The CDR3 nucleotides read TGTGCCAGCAGTTTCCTAGCGGGCAATGAGCAGTTCTTC.

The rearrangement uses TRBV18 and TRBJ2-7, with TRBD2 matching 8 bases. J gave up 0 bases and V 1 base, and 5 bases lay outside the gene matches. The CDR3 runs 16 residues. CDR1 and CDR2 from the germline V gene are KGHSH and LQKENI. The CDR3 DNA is TGTGCCAGCTCACCACGCGCTAGCGGGTCCTCCTACGAGCAGTACTTC. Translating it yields CASSPRASGSSYEQYF.

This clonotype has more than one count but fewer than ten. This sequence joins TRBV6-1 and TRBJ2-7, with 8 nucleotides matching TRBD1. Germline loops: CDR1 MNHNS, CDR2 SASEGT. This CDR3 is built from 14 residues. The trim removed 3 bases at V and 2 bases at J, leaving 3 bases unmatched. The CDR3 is CASSERQGTYEQYF. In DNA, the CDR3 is TGTGCCAGCAGTGAGAGACAGGGGACCTACGAGCAGTACTTC.

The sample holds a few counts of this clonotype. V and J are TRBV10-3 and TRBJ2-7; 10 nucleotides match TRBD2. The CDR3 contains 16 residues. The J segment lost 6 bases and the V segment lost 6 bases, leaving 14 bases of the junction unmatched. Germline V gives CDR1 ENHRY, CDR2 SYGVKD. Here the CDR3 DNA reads TGTGCCATCAGAAAGAGCCAGCGGGAGGGCCGTGGCGAGCAGTACTTC. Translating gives CAIRKSQREGRGEQYF.

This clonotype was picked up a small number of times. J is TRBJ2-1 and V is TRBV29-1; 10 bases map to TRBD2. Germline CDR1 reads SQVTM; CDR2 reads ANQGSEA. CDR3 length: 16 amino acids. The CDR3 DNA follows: TGCAGTGGGGGCCGGGTGGCTAGCGGGGGATCGGGTGAGCAGTTCTTC. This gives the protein CSGGRVASGGSGEQFF.

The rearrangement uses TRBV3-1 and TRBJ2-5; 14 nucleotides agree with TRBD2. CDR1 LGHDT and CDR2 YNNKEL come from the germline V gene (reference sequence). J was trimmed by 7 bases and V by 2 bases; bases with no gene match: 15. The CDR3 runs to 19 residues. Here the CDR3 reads CASSQPLWTSGGTRGTQYF. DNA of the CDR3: TGTGCCAGCAGCCAACCTCTTTGGACTAGCGGGGGGACCAGGGGGACCCAGTACTTC.

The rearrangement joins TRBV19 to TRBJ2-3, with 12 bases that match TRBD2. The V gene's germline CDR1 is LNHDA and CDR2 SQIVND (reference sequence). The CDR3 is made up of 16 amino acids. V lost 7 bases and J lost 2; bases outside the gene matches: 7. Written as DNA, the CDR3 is TGTGCCAGTACTCCCGGGACTAGCGGGTACACAGATACGCAGTATTTT. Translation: CASTPGTSGYTDTQYF.

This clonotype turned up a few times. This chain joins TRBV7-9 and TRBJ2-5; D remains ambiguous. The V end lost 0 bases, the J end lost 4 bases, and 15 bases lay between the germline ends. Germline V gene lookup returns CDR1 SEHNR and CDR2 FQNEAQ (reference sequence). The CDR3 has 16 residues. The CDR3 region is CASSLAEPAARETQYF. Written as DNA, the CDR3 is TGTGCCAGCAGCTTAGCGGAACCCGCTGCGAGAGAGACCCAGTACTTC.

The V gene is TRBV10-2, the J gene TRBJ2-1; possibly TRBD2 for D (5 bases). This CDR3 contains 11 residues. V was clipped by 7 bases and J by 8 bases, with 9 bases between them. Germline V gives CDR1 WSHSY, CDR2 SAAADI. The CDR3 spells CASNYGDEQFF. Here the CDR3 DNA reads TGCGCCAGCAACTACGGGGATGAGCAGTTCTTC.

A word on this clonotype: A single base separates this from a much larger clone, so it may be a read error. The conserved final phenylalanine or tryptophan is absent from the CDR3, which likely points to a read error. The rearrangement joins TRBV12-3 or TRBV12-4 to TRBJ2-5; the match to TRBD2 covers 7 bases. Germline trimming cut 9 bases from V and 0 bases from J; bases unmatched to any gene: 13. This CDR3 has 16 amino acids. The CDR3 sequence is CASGGVLEEYQETQYL. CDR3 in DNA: TGTGCCAGTGGGGGGGTACTAGAGGAGTACCAAGAGACCCAGTACCTC.

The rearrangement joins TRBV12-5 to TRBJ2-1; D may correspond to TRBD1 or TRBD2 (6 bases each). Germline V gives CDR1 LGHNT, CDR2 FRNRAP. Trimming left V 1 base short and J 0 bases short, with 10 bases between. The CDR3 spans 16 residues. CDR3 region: CASGLGPGASYNEQFF. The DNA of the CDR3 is TGTGCTAGTGGTTTGGGACCGGGGGCCTCCTACAATGAGCAGTTCTTC.